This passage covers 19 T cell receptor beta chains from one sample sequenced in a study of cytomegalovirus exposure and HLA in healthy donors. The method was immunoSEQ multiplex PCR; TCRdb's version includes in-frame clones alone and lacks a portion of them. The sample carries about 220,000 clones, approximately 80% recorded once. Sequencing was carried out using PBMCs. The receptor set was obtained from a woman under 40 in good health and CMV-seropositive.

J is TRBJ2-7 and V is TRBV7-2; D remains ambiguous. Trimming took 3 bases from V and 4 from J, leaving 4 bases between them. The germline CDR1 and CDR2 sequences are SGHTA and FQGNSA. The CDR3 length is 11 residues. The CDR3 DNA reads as TGTGCCAGCAGCTTTAAATACGAGCAGTACTTC. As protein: CASSFKYEQYF.

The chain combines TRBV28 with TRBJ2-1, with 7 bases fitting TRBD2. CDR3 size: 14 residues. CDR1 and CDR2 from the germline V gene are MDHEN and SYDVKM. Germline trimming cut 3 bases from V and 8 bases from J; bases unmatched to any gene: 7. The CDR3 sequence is CASSFAGDIDEQFF. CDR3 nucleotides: TGTGCCAGCAGTTTTGCGGGAGATATTGATGAGCAGTTCTTC.

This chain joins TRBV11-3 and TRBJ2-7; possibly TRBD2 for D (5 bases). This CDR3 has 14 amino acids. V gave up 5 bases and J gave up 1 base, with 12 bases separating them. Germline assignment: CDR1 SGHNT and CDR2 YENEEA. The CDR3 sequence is CASSQTGLSYEQYF. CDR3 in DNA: TGTGCCAGCAGCCAAACTGGACTTTCCTACGAGCAGTACTTC. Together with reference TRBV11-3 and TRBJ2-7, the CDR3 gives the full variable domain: EAGVVQSPRYKIIEKKQPVAFWCNPISGHNTLYWYLQNLGQGPELLIRYENEEAVDDSQLPKDRFSAERLKGVDSTLKIQPAELGDSAVYLCASSQTGLSYEQYFGPGTRLTVT.

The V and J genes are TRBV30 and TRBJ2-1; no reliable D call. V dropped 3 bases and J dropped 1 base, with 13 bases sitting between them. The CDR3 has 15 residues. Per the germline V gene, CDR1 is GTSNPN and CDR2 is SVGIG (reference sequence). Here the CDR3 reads CAWSQGRKSYNEQFF. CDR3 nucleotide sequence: TGTGCCTGGAGCCAAGGACGGAAATCCTACAATGAGCAGTTCTTC.

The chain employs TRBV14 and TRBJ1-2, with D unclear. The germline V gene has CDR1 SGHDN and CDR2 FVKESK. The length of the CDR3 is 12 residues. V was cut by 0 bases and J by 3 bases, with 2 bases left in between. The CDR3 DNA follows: TGTGCCAGCAGCCAAGATGACTATGGCTACACCTTC. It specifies CASSQDDYGYTF.

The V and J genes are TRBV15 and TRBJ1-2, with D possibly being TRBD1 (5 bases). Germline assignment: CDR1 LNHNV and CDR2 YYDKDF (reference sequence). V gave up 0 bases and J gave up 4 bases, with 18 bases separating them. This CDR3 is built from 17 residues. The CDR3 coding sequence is TGTGCCACCAGCAGAGATCGGGACGGAGCACCCAGCTATGGCTACACCTTC. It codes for CATSRDRDGAPSYGYTF.

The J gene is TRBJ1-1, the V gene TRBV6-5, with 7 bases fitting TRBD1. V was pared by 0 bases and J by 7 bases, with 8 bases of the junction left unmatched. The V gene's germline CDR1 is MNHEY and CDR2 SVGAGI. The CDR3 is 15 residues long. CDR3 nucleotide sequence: TGTGCCAGCAGTTACTCGACGACAGGGCGGGATGAAGCTTTCTTT. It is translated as CASSYSTTGRDEAFF.

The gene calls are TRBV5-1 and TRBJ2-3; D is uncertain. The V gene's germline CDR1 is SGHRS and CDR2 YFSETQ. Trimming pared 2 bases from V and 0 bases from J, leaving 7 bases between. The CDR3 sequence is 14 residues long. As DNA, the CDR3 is TGCGCCAGCAGCTTTGATCGGAGCACAGATACGCAGTATTTT. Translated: CASSFDRSTDTQYF.

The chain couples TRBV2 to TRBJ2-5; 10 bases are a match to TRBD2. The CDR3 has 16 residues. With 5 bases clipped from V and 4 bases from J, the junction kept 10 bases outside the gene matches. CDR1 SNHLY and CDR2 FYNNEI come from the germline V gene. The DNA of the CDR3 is TGTGCCAGCAGTAAGGGTCCAGCGGGAGGGGGAGAGACCCAGTACTTC. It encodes CASSKGPAGGGETQYF.

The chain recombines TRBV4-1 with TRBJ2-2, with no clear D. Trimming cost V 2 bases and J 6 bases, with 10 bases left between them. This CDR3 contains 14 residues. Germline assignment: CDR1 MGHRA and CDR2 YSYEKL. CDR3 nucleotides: TGCGCCAGCAGCCAACCAGGAACGCCCGGGGAGCTGTTTTTT. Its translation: CASSQPGTPGELFF.

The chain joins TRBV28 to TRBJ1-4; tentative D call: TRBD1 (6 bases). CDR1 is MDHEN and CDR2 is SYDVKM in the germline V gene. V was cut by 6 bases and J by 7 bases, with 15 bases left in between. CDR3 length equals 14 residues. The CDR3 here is CASRSRGLIEKLFF. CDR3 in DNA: TGTGCCAGCAGATCCAGGGGCCTCATTGAAAAACTGTTTTTT.

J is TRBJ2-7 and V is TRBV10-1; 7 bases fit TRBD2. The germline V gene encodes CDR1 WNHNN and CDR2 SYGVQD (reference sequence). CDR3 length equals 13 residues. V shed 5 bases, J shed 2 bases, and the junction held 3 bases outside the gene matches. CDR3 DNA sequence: TGCGCCAGCAGTTCGGGGGGACCCTACGAGCAGTACTTC. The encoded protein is CASSSGGPYEQYF.

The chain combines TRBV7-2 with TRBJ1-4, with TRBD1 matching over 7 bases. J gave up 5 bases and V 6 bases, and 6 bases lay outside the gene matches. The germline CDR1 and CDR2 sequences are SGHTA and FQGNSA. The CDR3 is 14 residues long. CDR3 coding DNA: TGTGCCAGCAGACCAGGGGACAGAAATGAAAAACTGTTTTTT. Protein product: CASRPGDRNEKLFF.

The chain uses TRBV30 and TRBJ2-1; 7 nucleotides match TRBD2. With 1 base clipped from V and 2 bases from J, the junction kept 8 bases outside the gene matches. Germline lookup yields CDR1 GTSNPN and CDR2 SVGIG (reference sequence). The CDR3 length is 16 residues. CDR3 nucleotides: TGTGCCTGGAGTGCCGGCGGGAGTCTCCCCTACAATGAGCAGTTCTTC. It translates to CAWSAGGSLPYNEQFF.

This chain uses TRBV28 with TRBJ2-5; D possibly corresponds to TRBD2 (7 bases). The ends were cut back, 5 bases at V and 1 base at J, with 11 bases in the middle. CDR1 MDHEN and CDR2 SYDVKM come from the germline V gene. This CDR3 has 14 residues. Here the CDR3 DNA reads TGTGCCAGCAGTGAGGGGGGGCGCCAAGAGACCCAGTACTTC. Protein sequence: CASSEGGRQETQYF.

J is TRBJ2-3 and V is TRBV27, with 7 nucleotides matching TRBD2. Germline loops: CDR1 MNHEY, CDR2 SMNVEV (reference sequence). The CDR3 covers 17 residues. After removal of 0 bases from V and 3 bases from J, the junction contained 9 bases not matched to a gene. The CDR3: CASSLSWRLAETDTQYF. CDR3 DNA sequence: TGTGCCAGCAGTTTATCGTGGAGGCTAGCGGAGACAGATACGCAGTATTTT.

This CDR3 is CASSFLLTANTGELFF. CDR3 DNA: TGTGCCAGCAGTTTCCTATTGACAGCCAACACCGGGGAGCTGTTTTTT. The rearrangement uses TRBV27 and TRBJ2-2; possibly TRBD1 for D (5 bases). Trimming removed 3 bases at V and 2 bases at J, with 13 bases between. The V gene's germline CDR1 is MNHEY and CDR2 SMNVEV (reference sequence). The CDR3 contains 16 residues.

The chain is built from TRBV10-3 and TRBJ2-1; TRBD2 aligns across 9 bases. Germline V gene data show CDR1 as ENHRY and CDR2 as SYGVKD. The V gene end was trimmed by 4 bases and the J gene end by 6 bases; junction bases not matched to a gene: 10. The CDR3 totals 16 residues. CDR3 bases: TGTGCCATCAGTGTAAGACTAGCGGAAGAGGTCAATGAGCAGTTCTTC. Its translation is CAISVRLAEEVNEQFF.

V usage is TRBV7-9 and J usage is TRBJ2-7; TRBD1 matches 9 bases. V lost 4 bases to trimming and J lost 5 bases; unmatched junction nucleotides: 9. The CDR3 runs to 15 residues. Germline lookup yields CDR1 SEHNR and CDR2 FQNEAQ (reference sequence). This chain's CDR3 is CASSSPDRGAHEQYF. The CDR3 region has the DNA TGTGCCAGCAGCTCTCCAGACAGGGGGGCCCACGAGCAGTACTTC. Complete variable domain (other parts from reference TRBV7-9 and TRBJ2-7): DTGVSQNPRHKITKRGQNVTFRCDPISEHNRLYWYRQTLGQGPEFLTYFQNEAQLEKSRLLSDRFSAERPKGSFSTLEIQRTEQGDSAMYLCASSSPDRGAHEQYFGPGTRLTVT.